What follows is one T cell receptor (beta chain) and its context. This clonotype appeared many times. It lacks a known antigen. No qualities accompany the bases; no much larger clone lies one base away. The junction carries 12 bases between V and J, which are trimmed by 5 bases and 5 bases respectively. From the cysteine up to the phenylalanine, the CDR3 has a length of 13 residues. The read is trimmed to its CDR3 DNA, 39 bases read in frame from base 1. Reading the germline V gene (reference sequence) gives CDR1 SEHNR and CDR2 FQNEAQ. These data originate in a study of human T cells and chemical hapten exposure (TCRdb year 2021). At the level of the whole study: For sensitization, 2% DPC in acetone was applied to an approximately 2 cm by approximately 2 cm area of upper inner arm skin. Throughout the approximately 23-week study period, patients were also given weekly therapeutic DPC doses on the scalp. Patch tests used Finn chambers with 0.01% DPC on the upper back, scored after 6 days by International Contact Dermatitis Research Group standards. The mostly female patient cohort included alopecia areata with under or over 50% scalp involvement, alopecia totalis and alopecia universalis. Libraries were combined into a pool for sequencing, and differences in TCR yield between samples came mainly from small differences in library volumes within the pool. In alopecia patients, the study followed how the peripheral blood TCR repertoire changed in vivo over primary and secondary sensitization to diphenylcyclopropenone (DPC), a hapten. Blood samples were taken from patients before sensitization (week 0) and at 2, 6 and about 24 weeks after DPC sensitization. About 29 alopecia patients gave blood for TCR sequencing at one to four time points (pre-sensitization, 2, 6 and 24 weeks).

What the study reported, not specific to this receptor: The number of PT1 expanded TCRs positively correlated with patch test score, significant at thresholds 8, 16 and 32 but not 4. All patients had alopecia, a presumed autoimmune disease, so their immune response might differ from that of healthy individuals. Repeated subsampling changed both the strength of the expansion versus patch-test correlation and the threshold at which that correlation became significant. DPC sensitization did not change how many TCRs were above 1 in 1000 frequency, and no evidence was found of alterations in global repertoire structure. Significantly more large CDR3 similarity clusters were formed by expanded TCRs than by pre-sensitization or healthy control sets, consistent with antigen-driven responses.

Libraries were made using RACE. Sequencing used a NextSeq 500. During library preparation, unique molecular identifiers were attached to individual cDNA molecules so that TCRs could be counted in a quantitative, reproducible way. Both TCR alpha and TCR beta chains were sequenced from each blood RNA sample. For the original study's pipeline: The median number of TCRs per sample was some 100,000, ranging from 23,224 to 690,600. V, J and CDR3 annotation of the TCR reads was performed with the Decombinator software suite. For PS versus PT1 abundance plots, all samples were subsampled to the same number of TCRs (28,000). Expanded TCRs were defined as absent before sensitization and observed at least eight times at the 2-week time point. The raw public reads went through TCRdb reprocessing: fastp at Q25, MiXCR clone calling, in-frame beta chains kept. Rows matching on CDR3 protein sequence are summarized as one entry with the most common DNA and genes. What appears here as the V and J calls and clone size reflects TCRdb's work, not the paper's. The sample table shows 65,000 to 90,000 distinct CDR3 sequences, and about 6.6% are seen once. The top ten constitute 1.3% of the sample.

What the time point label conveys for this sample: patch test 2, 6 weeks after DPC sensitization. This sample's treatment or condition label indicates: therapeutic diphenylcyclopropenone sensitization with weekly scalp DPC. At each patch-test visit, blood was drawn before the patch test was applied. Eligible patients were aged 18 to 70, diagnosed with alopecia, deemed suitable for DPC therapy, and excluded if pregnant. Unfractionated whole blood was collected in Tempus Blood RNA tubes, and total RNA was extracted from that blood. The chain employs TRBV7-9 and TRBJ1-1; no D gene call is confident. The sequenced sample was whole blood, obtained in connection with sensitization to the hapten diphenylcyclopropenone (DPC). This clonotype originated in a young woman with alopecia areata. Some clones in this sample may be carry-over from other donors' samples. Here the CDR3 is given as CASSIRGKTEAFF. The DNA sequence is as follows: TGTGCCAGCAGCATCCGGGGAAAGACTGAAGCTTTCTTT.